This TCR beta chain was obtained from a study of T-cell reconstitution after alpha-beta-depleted transplantation in children (dated by TCRdb to the mid-2010s). Study-level background: The study quantitatively tracked T-cell immune reconstitution after TCRalphabeta/CD19-depleted allogeneic hematopoietic cell transplantation in children using TCR repertoire profiling.

As for this clonotype: It has no known antigen specificity. Base-call qualities are not available, and no considerably larger clone is one nucleotide away.

The library was generated by PCR. The reads were generated on an Illumina HiSeq 2500. TCR libraries were prepared with molecular barcoding, using unique molecular identifiers to normalize TCRbeta repertoire quantification. TCRdb trimmed the raw reads at Q25, called clones with MiXCR and kept productive beta chains. Duplicate CDR3 protein sequences are folded into a single record with the most common DNA and genes. Present in this sample are more than 550,000 distinct CDR3 sequences, roughly a tenth of which were seen just once. The top ten clones comprise roughly 4% of the sample. The CDR3 numbers 14 residues from cysteine through phenylalanine. CDR3 DNA is the only sequence kept; it has 42 bases, read in frame from the first base. Taken from the germline V gene (reference sequence), the CDR1 and CDR2 loops are DFQATT and SNEGSKA. The trim is 0 bases for V and 7 bases for J, with a gap of 15 bases between the germline ends.

The sequence is built from TRBV20-1 and TRBJ2-5, with a tentative D call of TRBD1 or TRBD2, each matching 5 bases. Sequencing used PBMCs from the stem cell graft donor, obtained from the stem cell graft. The clonotype originates from a human donor who donated a stem cell graft to a child with acute myeloid leukemia. CDR3 region: CSARDLLGTGTQYF. The nucleotide sequence reads TGCAGTGCTAGAGATCTCCTTGGGACGGGGACCCAGTACTTC.